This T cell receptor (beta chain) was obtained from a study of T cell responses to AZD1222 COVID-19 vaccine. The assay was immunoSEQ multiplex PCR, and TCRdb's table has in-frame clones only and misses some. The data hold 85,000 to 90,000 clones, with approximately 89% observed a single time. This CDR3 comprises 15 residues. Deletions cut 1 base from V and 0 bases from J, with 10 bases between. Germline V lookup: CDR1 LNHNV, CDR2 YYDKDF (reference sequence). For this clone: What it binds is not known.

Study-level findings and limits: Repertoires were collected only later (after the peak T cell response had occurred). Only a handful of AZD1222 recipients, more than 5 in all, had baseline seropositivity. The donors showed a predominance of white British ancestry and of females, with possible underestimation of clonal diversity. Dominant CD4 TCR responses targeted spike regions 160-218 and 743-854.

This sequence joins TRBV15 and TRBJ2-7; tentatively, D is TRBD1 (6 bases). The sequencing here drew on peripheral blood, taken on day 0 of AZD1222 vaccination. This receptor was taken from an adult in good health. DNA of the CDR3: TGTGCCACCAGCAGAGGAGGGACATACTCCTACGAGCAGTACTTC. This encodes CATSRGGTYSYEQYF.